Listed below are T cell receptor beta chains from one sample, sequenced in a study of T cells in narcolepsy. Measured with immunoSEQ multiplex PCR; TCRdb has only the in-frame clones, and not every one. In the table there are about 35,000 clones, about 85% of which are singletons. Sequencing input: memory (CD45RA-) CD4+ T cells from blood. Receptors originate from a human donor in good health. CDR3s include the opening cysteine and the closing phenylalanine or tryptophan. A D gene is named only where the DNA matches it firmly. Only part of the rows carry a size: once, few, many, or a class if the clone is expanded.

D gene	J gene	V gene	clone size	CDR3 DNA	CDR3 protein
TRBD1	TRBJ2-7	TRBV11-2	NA	TGTGCCAGCAGCTCGAGCCGACAGGGTATATACGAGCAGTACTTC	CASSSSRQGIYEQYF
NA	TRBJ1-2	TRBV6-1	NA	TGTGCCAGCAGTGAGAATTTAGTTGGCTACACCTTC	CASSENLVGYTF
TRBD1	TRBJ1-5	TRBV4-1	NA	TGCGCCAGCAGCCAAGACGCCGCAGGGGGCTTTACTATTAGCAATCAGCCCCAGCATTTT	CASSQDAAGGFTISNQPQHF
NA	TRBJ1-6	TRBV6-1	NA	TGTGCCAGCAGTGAAGTGGGGGGGATGTCACCCCTCCACTTT	CASSEVGGMSPLHF
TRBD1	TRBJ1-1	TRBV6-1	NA	TGTGCCAGCAGTGGAGACAGGGGGTGGACTGAAGCTTTCTTT	CASSGDRGWTEAFF
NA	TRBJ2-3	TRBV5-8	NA	TGTGCCAGCAGTCTGGGGGGATCCCACACAGATACGCAGTATTTT	CASSLGGSHTDTQYF
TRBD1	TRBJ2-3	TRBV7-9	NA	TGTGCCAGCAGCTTAGGGCAGGGGGTGTATTTT	CASSLGQGVYF
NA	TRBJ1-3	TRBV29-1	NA	TGCAGCGTTGATCCTCAGGGACACGGAAACACCATATATTTT	CSVDPQGHGNTIYF
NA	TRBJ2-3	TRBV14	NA	TGTGCCAGCAGCCAAGTGCCCCAGACCACAGATACGCAGTATTTT	CASSQVPQTTDTQYF
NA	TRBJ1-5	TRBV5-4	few	TGTGCCAGCAGCTTGGACCCCGATCAGCCCCAGCATTTT	CASSLDPDQPQHF
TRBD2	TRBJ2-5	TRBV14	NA	TGTGCCAGCAAGCGGGAGGGAGAGACCCAGTACTTC	CASKREGETQYF
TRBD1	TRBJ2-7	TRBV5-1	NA	TGCGCCAGCAGCATCTGGGACAGCTCCTACGAGCAGTACTTC	CASSIWDSSYEQYF
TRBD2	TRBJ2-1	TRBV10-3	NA	TGTGCCACCAGAACCGGGGGGGCTCTCTACAATGAGCAGTTCTTC	CATRTGGALYNEQFF
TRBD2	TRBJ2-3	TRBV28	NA	TGTGCCAGCAGCAGTCGGGGGGTTACGCAGTATTTT	CASSSRGVTQYF
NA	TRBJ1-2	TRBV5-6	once	TGTGCCAGCAGCTTGGGGGCTGGCTACACCTTC	CASSLGAGYTF
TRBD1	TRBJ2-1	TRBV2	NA	TGTGCCAGCAGCCAAAGGACAGGGGGGGGCAATGAGCAGTTCTTC	CASSQRTGGGNEQFF
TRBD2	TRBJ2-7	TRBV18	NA	TGTGCCAGCTCACGGACTAGCGGCTCCTCCTACGAGCAGTACTTC	CASSRTSGSSYEQYF